This paragraph covers one T cell receptor beta chain sequence. This entry comes from a study of T cell changes during pregnancy in multiple sclerosis. V lost 4 bases and J lost 1; bases outside the gene matches: 10. Germline V gene lookup returns CDR1 MNHEY and CDR2 SMNVEV (reference sequence). This CDR3 has 17 amino acids. Sequencing used immunoSEQ multiplex PCR; TCRdb keeps in-frame clones, though not all of them. The data contain about 70,000 clones, 92% of them singletons. The TCR sequence derives from a female donor with multiple sclerosis, enrolled in a pregnancy study. This chain links TRBV27 with TRBJ2-1; 7 bases map to TRBD1. The sample was peripheral blood, taken before pregnancy. The CDR3 protein is CASSSGYTGQSYNEQFF. The CDR3 DNA reads TGTGCCAGCAGTTCAGGGTATACGGGACAGTCCTACAATGAGCAGTTCTTC.